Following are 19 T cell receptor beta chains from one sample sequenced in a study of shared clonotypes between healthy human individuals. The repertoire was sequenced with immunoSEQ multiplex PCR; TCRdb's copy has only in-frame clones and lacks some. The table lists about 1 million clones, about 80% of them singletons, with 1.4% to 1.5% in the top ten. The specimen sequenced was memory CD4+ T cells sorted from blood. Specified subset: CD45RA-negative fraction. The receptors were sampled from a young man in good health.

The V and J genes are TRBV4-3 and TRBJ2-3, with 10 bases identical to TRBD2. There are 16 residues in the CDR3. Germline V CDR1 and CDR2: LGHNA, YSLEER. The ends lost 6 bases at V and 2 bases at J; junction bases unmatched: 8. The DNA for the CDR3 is TGCGCCAGCAGGGGACAACTAGCGGGGATCACAGATACGCAGTATTTT. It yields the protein CASRGQLAGITDTQYF.

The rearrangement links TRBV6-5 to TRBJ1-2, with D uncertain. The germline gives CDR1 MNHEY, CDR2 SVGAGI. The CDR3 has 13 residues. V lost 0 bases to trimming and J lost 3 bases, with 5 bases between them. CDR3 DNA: TGTGCCAGCAGTTACTCGAACCACTATGGCTACACCTTC. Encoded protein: CASSYSNHYGYTF.

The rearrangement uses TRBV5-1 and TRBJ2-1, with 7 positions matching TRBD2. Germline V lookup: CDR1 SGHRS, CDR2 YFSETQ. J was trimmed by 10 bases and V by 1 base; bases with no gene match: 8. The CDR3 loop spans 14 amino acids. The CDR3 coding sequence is TGCGCCAGCAGCTTGTCGGCGGGAGCTGCCGAGCAGTTCTTC. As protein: CASSLSAGAAEQFF.

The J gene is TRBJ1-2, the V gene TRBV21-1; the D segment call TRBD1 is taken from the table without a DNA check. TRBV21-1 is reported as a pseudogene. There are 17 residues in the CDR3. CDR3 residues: CASSSSGPGAPFYGYTF. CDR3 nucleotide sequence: TGTGCCAGCAGCAGCTCCGGGCCAGGGGCCCCTTTCTATGGCTACACCTTC.

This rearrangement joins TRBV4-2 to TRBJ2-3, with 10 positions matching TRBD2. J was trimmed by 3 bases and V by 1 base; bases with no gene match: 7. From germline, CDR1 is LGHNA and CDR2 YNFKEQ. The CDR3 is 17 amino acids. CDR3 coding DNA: TGTGCCAGCAGCCAAGTGGAGCGGGGGGGCCTTACAGATACGCAGTATTTT. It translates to CASSQVERGGLTDTQYF.

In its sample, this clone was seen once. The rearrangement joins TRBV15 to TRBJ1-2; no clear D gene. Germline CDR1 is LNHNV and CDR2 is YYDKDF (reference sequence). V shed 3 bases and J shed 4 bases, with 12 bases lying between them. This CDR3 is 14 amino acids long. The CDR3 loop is CATSSPDIGYGYTF. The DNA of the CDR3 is TGTGCCACCAGCAGCCCTGACATCGGCTATGGCTACACCTTC. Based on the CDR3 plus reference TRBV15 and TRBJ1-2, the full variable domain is DAMVIQNPRYQVTQFGKPVTLSCSQTLNHNVMYWYQQKSSQAPKLLFHYYDKDFNNEADTPDNFQSRRPNTSFCFLDIRSPGLGDTAMYLCATSSPDIGYGYTFGSGTRLTVV.

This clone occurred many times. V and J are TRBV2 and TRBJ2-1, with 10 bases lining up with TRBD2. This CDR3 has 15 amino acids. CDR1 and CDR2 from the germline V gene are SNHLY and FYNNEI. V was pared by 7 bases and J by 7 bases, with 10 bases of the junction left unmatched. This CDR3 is CASNPASGSINEQFF. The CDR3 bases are TGTGCCAGCAACCCTGCTAGCGGGAGTATTAATGAGCAGTTCTTC.

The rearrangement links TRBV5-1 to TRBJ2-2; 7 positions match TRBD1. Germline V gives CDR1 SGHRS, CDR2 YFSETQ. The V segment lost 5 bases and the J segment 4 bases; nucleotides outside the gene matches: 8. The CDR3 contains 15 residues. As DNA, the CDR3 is TGCGCCAGCAGTTCCAGACAGGGATCCACCGGGGAGCTGTTTTTT. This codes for CASSSRQGSTGELFF.

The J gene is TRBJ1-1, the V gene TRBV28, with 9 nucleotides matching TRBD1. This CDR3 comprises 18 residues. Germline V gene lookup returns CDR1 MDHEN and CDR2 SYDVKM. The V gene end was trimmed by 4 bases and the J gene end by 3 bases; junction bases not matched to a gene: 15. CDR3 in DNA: TGTGCCAGCAGTTCCGGGACAGGGAGGGGTATAACGTACACTGAAGCTTTCTTT. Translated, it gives CASSSGTGRGITYTEAFF.

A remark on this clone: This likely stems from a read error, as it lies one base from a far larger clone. The CDR3 nucleotides read TGTACCAGCAAAAAACGGCGGGGGGCAGATACGCAGTATTTT. The encoded protein is CTSKKRRGADTQYF. The rearrangement links TRBV28 to TRBJ2-3; TRBD2 matches at 8 bases. The CDR3 totals 14 residues. Germline V CDR1 and CDR2: MDHEN, SYDVKM.

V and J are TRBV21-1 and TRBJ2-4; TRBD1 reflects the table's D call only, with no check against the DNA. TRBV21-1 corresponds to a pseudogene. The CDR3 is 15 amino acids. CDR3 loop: CASKLNSLAKNIQYF. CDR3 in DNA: TGTGCCAGCAAATTGAACAGCCTAGCCAAAAACATTCAGTACTTC.

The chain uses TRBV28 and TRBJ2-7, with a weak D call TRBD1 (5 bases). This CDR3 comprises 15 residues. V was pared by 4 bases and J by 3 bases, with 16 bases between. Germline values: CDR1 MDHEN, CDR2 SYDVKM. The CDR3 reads CASSSHIVRGYEQYF. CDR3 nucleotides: TGTGCCAGCAGTTCGCATATAGTAAGGGGCTACGAGCAGTACTTC.

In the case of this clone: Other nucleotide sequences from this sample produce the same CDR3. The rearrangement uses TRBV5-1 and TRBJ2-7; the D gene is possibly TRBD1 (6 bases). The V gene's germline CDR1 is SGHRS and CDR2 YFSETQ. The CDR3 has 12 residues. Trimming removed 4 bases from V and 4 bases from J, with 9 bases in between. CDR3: CASSRDTYEQYF. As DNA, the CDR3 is TGCGCCAGCAGCAGGGACACATACGAGCAGTACTTC.

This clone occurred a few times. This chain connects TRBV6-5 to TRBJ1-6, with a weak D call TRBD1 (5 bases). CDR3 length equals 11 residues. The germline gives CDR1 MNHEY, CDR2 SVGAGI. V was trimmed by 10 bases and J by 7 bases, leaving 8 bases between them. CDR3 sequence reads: CATEGNSPLHF. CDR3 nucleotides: TGTGCCACTGAGGGGAATTCACCCCTCCACTTT.

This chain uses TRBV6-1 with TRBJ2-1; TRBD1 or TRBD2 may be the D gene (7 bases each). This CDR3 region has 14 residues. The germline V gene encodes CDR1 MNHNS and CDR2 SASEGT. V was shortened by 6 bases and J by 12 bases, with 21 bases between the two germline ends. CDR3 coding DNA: TGTGCCAGCAGAGGGACAGTCGTATCGGGGGGGCAGTTCTTC. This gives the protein CASRGTVVSGGQFF.

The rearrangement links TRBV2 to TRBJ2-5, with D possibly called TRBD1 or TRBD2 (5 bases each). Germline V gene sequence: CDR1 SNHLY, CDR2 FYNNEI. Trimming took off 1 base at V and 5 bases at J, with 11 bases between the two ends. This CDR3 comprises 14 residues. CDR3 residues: CASSEGREYETQYF. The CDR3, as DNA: TGTGCCAGCAGTGAAGGCAGGGAGTACGAGACCCAGTACTTC.

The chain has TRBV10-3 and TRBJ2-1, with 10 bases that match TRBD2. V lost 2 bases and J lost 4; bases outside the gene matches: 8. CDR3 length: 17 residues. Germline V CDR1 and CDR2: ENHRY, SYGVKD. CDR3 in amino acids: CAISEARQREGYNEQFF. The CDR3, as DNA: TGTGCCATCAGTGAGGCCCGACAGCGGGAGGGTTACAATGAGCAGTTCTTC.

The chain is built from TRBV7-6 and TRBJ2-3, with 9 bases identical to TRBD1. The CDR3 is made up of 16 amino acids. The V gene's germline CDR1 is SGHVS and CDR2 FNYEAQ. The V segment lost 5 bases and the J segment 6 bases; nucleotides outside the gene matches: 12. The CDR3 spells CASSITIQGAADTQYF. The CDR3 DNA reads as TGTGCCAGCAGCATAACGATACAGGGGGCGGCGGATACGCAGTATTTT.

The CDR3 coding sequence is TGTGCCAGCAGCGACTCTTATGGTGGTGAAGCTTTCTTT. This translates into CASSDSYGGEAFF. This rearrangement joins TRBV9 to TRBJ1-1; the D is unclear. The CDR3 runs 13 residues. Germline assignment: CDR1 SGDLS and CDR2 YYNGEE. V was pared by 3 bases and J by 7 bases, with 13 bases between.